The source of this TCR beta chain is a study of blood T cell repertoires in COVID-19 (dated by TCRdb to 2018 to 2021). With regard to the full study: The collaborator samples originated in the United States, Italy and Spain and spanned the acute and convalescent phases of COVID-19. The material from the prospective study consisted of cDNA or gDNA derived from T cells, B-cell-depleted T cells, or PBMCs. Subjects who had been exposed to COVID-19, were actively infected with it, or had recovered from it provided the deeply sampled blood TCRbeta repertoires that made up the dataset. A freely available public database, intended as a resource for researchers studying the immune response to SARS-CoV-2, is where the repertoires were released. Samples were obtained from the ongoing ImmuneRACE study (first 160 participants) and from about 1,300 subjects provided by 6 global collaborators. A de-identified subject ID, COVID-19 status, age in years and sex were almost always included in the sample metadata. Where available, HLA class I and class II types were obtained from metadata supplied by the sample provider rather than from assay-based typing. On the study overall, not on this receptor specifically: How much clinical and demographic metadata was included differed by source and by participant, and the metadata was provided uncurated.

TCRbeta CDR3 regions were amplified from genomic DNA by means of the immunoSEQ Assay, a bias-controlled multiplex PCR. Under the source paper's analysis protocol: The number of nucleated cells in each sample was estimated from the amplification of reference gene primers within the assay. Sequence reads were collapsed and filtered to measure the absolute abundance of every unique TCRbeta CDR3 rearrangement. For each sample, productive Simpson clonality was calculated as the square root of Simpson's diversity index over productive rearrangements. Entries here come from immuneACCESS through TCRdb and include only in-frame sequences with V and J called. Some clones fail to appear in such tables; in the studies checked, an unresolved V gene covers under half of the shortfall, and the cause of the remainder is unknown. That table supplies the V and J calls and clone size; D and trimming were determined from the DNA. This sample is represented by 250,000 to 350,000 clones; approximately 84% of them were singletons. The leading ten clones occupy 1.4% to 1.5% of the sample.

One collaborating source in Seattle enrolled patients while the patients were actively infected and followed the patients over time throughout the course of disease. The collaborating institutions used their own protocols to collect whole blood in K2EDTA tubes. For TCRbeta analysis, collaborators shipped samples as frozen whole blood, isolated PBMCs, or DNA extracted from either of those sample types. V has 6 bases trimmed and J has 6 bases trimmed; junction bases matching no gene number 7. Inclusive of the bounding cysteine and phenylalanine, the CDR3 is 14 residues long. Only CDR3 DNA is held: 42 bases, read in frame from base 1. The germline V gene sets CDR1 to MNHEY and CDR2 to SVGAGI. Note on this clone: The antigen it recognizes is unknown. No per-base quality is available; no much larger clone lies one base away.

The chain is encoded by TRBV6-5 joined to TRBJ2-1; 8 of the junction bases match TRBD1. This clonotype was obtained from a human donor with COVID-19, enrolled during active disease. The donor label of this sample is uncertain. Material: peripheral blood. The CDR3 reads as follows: CASRRDRGINEQFF. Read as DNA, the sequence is TGTGCCAGCAGAAGAGACAGGGGAATCAATGAGCAGTTCTTC.